The 10 T cell receptor beta chains given below trace back to one sample, sequenced in a study of response to subunit inactivated influenza vaccine. In TCRdb, the RT-PCR reads were re-called with MiXCR into one record per CDR3 protein. In the table there are around 790,000 distinct CDR3 sequences, 21% of which are singletons. This specimen consisted of PBMCs from blood, obtained 5 days after vaccination. All receptors derive from a man between 50 and 59 years old who received an inactivated influenza vaccine.

This clonotype showed up just a few times. V is TRBV30 and J is TRBJ2-7, with D tentatively TRBD1 (6 bases). CDR1 and CDR2 (germline): GTSNPN, SVGIG (reference sequence). The CDR3 length is 15 residues. The germline V and J ends were trimmed by 4 bases and 3 bases, with 19 bases remaining between them. The CDR3 reads CAWTLGHREGYEQYF. The CDR3 DNA is TGTGCCTGGACATTGGGACACCGAGAAGGCTACGAGCAGTACTTC.

The gene calls are TRBV6-5 and TRBJ1-4; D gene unclear. This CDR3 has 14 residues. Per the germline V gene, CDR1 is MNHEY and CDR2 is SVGAGI. The V and J ends lost 2 bases and 8 bases respectively, with 12 bases between them. CDR3 DNA sequence: TGTGCCAGCAGTTACGACCCCTCGGACGAAAAACTGTTTTTT. It yields the protein CASSYDPSDEKLFF.

This clonotype was seen more than once but under ten times. V usage is TRBV2 and J usage is TRBJ2-5; D is possibly TRBD1 (6 bases). The germline V gene has CDR1 SNHLY and CDR2 FYNNEI. V was cut by 3 bases and J by 5 bases, with 16 bases left in between. The CDR3 spans 15 residues. The CDR3 DNA sequence: TGTGCCAGCAGTGAGAGAGGGGGACGTTTGGAGACCCAGTACTTC. It specifies CASSERGGRLETQYF.

The chain joins TRBV18 to TRBJ2-2, with unresolved D. The CDR3 is 13 residues long. Germline V gives CDR1 KGHSH, CDR2 LQKENI. Trimming took off 2 bases at V and 3 bases at J, with 4 bases between the two ends. Here the CDR3 DNA reads TGTGCCAGCTCACCATCCCACACCGGGGAGCTGTTTTTT. This encodes CASSPSHTGELFF.

This sequence joins TRBV12-3 or TRBV12-4 and TRBJ2-2; 8 bases match TRBD2. Germline trimming cut 6 bases from V and 5 bases from J; bases unmatched to any gene: 11. The CDR3 covers 16 residues. The CDR3 sequence is CASSGLLAEDTGELFF. In DNA form, the CDR3 reads TGTGCCAGCAGCGGGCTACTAGCGGAGGATACCGGGGAGCTGTTTTTT.

This clonotype was seen many times. This chain uses TRBV5-5 with TRBJ1-3; no definite D call. The CDR3 runs to 14 residues. CDR1 SGHKS and CDR2 YYEKEE come from the germline V gene (reference sequence). Between the trimmed V and J ends, which lost 3 bases and 5 bases, there was a span of 12 bases. In DNA, the CDR3 is TGTGCCAGCAGCTGGGGTGTTGGTAGAAACACCATATATTTT. Protein product: CASSWGVGRNTIYF.

The rearrangement uses TRBV4-2 and TRBJ2-3; D is possibly TRBD1 or TRBD2 (5 bases each). V was clipped by 1 base and J by 0 bases, with 11 bases between them. Germline V gives CDR1 LGHNA, CDR2 YNFKEQ. This CDR3 spans 16 amino acids. The CDR3 is CASSQGLGPSTDTQYF. As DNA, the CDR3 is TGTGCCAGCAGCCAAGGTCTGGGACCCAGCACAGATACGCAGTATTTT.

The chain has TRBV18 and TRBJ2-5; D is unclear. Germline V CDR1 and CDR2: KGHSH, LQKENI. CDR3 length equals 15 residues. V dropped 0 bases and J dropped 5 bases, with 13 bases sitting between them. CDR3 residues: CASSPPGPVVETQYF. The CDR3 region has the DNA TGTGCCAGCTCACCACCGGGCCCGGTGGTGGAGACCCAGTACTTC.

This clonotype was recorded at least ten times. The V gene is TRBV12-3 or TRBV12-4, the J gene TRBJ1-5; TRBD1 is a possible D gene (6 bases). V lost 2 bases, J lost 6 bases, and 14 bases lay in between. The CDR3 is made up of 15 amino acids. The chain's CDR3 is CASSLNWQGSQPQHF. The DNA of the CDR3 is TGTGCCAGCAGTTTAAATTGGCAGGGGAGTCAGCCCCAGCATTTT.

The V gene is TRBV30, the J gene TRBJ1-2; D remains ambiguous. The CDR3 runs to 15 residues. Trimming cost V 4 bases and J 7 bases, with 22 bases left between them. Germline V gene data show CDR1 as GTSNPN and CDR2 as SVGIG (reference sequence). The CDR3 sequence is CAWMRDRARSAGYTF. The CDR3 DNA reads TGTGCCTGGATGAGAGACCGTGCCCGATCCGCTGGCTACACCTTC.